Below, 24 T cell receptor beta chains from the same sample are listed, as sequenced in a study of cytomegalovirus exposure and HLA in healthy donors. Both 60 Vbeta primers and 13 Jbeta primers went into the PCR. The data were produced by immunoSEQ multiplex PCR, yet TCRdb's version contains in-frame clones alone and is incomplete. The sample table sets out approximately 140,000 clones. The sample comprised PBMCs. These receptors came from a man aged 40-49 years in good health and CMV-seronegative.

The chain carries TRBV2 and TRBJ2-5; 8 positions agree with TRBD2. Near its end, the DNA agrees better with TRBJ2-7, so the J call may be wrong. This CDR3 is 13 amino acids long. CDR1 is SNHLY and CDR2 is FYNNEI in the germline V gene. CDR3 residues: CASSELAGYEQYF. The DNA for the CDR3 is TGTGCCAGCAGTGAACTAGCGGGTTACGAGCAGTACTTC.

The genes are TRBV16 and TRBJ2-1; 10 bases map to TRBD1. This CDR3 is 15 amino acids long. The germline V gene has CDR1 KGHSY and CDR2 FQNENV. The V and J ends lost 0 bases and 9 bases, in that order; junction bases with no gene match: 5. The CDR3 is CASSQSWGTGVEQFF. CDR3 nucleotide sequence: TGTGCCAGCAGCCAATCGTGGGGGACAGGGGTTGAGCAGTTCTTC.

The gene calls are TRBV5-6 and TRBJ2-5, with 9 bases that match TRBD1. This CDR3 has 15 residues. The V gene's germline CDR1 is SGHDT and CDR2 YYEEEE. Trimming cost V 4 bases and J 3 bases; bases outside gene matches: 7. The CDR3 loop is CASSGGDRVKETQYF. As DNA, the CDR3 is TGTGCCAGCAGCGGCGGGGACAGGGTAAAAGAGACCCAGTACTTC.

The genes are TRBV6-1 and TRBJ1-2; 8 bases are shared with TRBD1. This CDR3 has 14 amino acids. V lost 8 bases and J lost 7; bases outside the gene matches: 12. Germline assignment: CDR1 MNHNS and CDR2 SASEGT. This CDR3 reads CASDPAAGGRGYTF. CDR3 DNA sequence: TGTGCCAGCGACCCCGCTGCAGGGGGCCGTGGCTACACCTTC.

The J gene is TRBJ1-1, the V gene TRBV7-9, with D maybe TRBD1 (6 bases). The CDR3 has 14 residues. CDR1 is SEHNR and CDR2 is FQNEAQ in the germline V gene (reference sequence). Trimming removed 0 bases from V and 7 bases from J, with 12 bases in between. CDR3 coding DNA: TGTGCCAGCAGCTTAGCGGGGGGGGCCTTTGAAGCTTTCTTT. Translated, it gives CASSLAGGAFEAFF.

CDR3 nucleotides: TGTGCCAGCAGCTTACCTGAGACAGGGGAAGAGACCCAGTACTTC. It yields the protein CASSLPETGEETQYF. This rearrangement joins TRBV7-9 to TRBJ2-5; 8 bases line up with TRBD1. The CDR3 is 15 amino acids. Germline values: CDR1 SEHNR, CDR2 FQNEAQ (reference sequence). J was trimmed by 3 bases and V by 2 bases; bases with no gene match: 5.

The V call is TRBV29-1, the J call TRBJ1-1, with D uncertain. Germline V lookup: CDR1 SQVTM, CDR2 ANQGSEA. CDR3 length: 11 amino acids. V was pared by 5 bases and J by 7 bases, with 11 bases between. The CDR3 DNA is TGCAGCGTTCTAAGAGGAGTTGAAGCTTTCTTT. As protein: CSVLRGVEAFF.

The chain combines TRBV5-6 with TRBJ2-5; D unresolved. The CDR3 is 14 amino acids. In germline, CDR1 is SGHDT, CDR2 YYEEEE. The V and J ends lost 0 bases and 4 bases respectively, with 10 bases between them. The CDR3 reads CASSLANSGETQYF. CDR3 bases: TGTGCCAGCAGCTTGGCCAACTCGGGAGAGACCCAGTACTTC.

The chain is built from TRBV28 and TRBJ1-5; 7 nucleotides agree with TRBD1. The CDR3 loop spans 16 amino acids. Germline V gives CDR1 MDHEN, CDR2 SYDVKM. The V and J ends lost 3 bases and 0 bases, in that order; junction bases with no gene match: 5. CDR3 in DNA: TGTGCCAGCAGTTTTGGGCAGGGGGATAGCAATCAGCCCCAGCATTTT. Translated: CASSFGQGDSNQPQHF.

The chain uses TRBV10-3 and TRBJ1-4; 9 bases map to TRBD1. This CDR3 is 15 amino acids long. Unmatched junction bases numbered 4, after V lost 6 bases and J lost 2 bases. Germline loops: CDR1 ENHRY, CDR2 SYGVKD. The CDR3 DNA follows: TGTGCCATCAGCGCCGGGACAGGGACTAATGAAAAACTGTTTTTT. Its protein is CAISAGTGTNEKLFF.

The rearrangement links TRBV25-1 to TRBJ2-1; possibly TRBD2 for D (6 bases). The CDR3 runs 16 residues. V was trimmed by 2 bases and J by 4 bases, leaving 15 bases between them. Germline V CDR1 and CDR2: MGHDK, SYGVNS. CDR3 sequence: CASSERSSSGYNEQFF. The CDR3 DNA is TGTGCCAGCAGTGAAAGAAGTAGTAGCGGATACAATGAGCAGTTCTTC. The variable domain in full, completed from reference TRBV25-1 and TRBJ2-1, reads EADIYQTPRYLVIGTGKKITLECSQTMGHDKMYWYQQDPGMELHLIHYSYGVNSTEKGDLSSESTVSRIRTEHFPLTLESARPSHTSQYLCASSERSSSGYNEQFFGPGTRLTVL.

The rearrangement joins TRBV19 to TRBJ1-5; 8 bases are a match to TRBD1. The length of the CDR3 is 17 residues. Per germline, CDR1 LNHDA and CDR2 SQIVND (reference sequence). V lost 3 bases to trimming and J lost 3 bases; unmatched junction nucleotides: 10. The CDR3: CASSIQPHRGYNQPQHF. DNA of the CDR3: TGTGCCAGTAGTATCCAGCCCCACAGGGGGTACAATCAGCCCCAGCATTTT.

The CDR3 region has the DNA TGTGCCAGTTCGGGGGTTAGGGCCTACGAGCAGTACTTC. Encoded protein: CASSGVRAYEQYF. The V call is TRBV28, the J call TRBJ2-7; the D gene is possibly TRBD2 (6 bases). V was trimmed by 9 bases and J by 2 bases, leaving 14 bases between them. The CDR3 is 13 residues long. Germline V lookup: CDR1 MDHEN, CDR2 SYDVKM. The entire variable domain, with the rest obtained from reference TRBV28 and TRBJ2-7, is as follows: DVKVTQSSRYLVKRTGEKVFLECVQDMDHENMFWYRQDPGLGLRLIYFSYDVKMKEKGDIPEGYSVSREKKERFSLILESASTNQTSMYLCASSGVRAYEQYFGPGTRLTVT.

The chain carries TRBV10-3 and TRBJ2-7, with 10 bases aligning to TRBD1. The CDR3 runs to 12 residues. With V trimmed by 4 bases and J by 6 bases, 0 bases remained unmatched. CDR1 ENHRY and CDR2 SYGVKD come from the germline V gene. The CDR3 DNA follows: TGTGCCATCAGTGGGGACAGGGGCGAGCAGTACTTC. Protein sequence: CAISGDRGEQYF.

The V gene is TRBV7-3, the J gene TRBJ2-5, with 9 bases lining up with TRBD2. The end of the DNA fits TRBJ2-7 better, so the J call may be wrong. Germline-derived CDR1 and CDR2 are SGHTA and FQGTGA. CDR3 length: 15 residues. Here the CDR3 DNA reads TGTGCCAGCAGCCCCGCGGGGGGGTCTGGGGGCGAGCAGTACTTC. Translation gives CASSPAGGSGGEQYF.

The chain links TRBV6-5 to TRBJ2-7; D might be TRBD1 (5 bases). V was clipped by 6 bases and J by 0 bases, with 12 bases between them. Germline CDR1 is MNHEY and CDR2 is SVGAGI. The CDR3 loop spans 14 amino acids. CDR3 in amino acids: CASSAKGNSYEQYF. The CDR3 coding sequence is TGTGCCAGCAGCGCTAAGGGGAACTCCTACGAGCAGTACTTC.

The chain uses TRBV5-4 and TRBJ2-5, with D possibly TRBD1 on 5 matching bases. Trimming removed 0 bases from V and 6 bases from J, with 9 bases in between. The CDR3 is 13 amino acids. Per the germline V gene, CDR1 is SGHNT and CDR2 is YYREEE (reference sequence). CDR3 sequence reads: CASSLGGPQTQYF. The CDR3 DNA sequence: TGTGCCAGCAGCTTGGGGGGCCCTCAGACCCAGTACTTC.

The chain joins TRBV14 to TRBJ2-7, with TRBD1 identical over 11 bases. Germline loops: CDR1 SGHDN, CDR2 FVKESK. The ends lost 8 bases at V and 2 bases at J; junction bases unmatched: 2. The CDR3 spans 13 residues. The CDR3 loop is CASADRGPYEQYF. The CDR3 DNA sequence: TGTGCCAGCGCGGACAGGGGGCCCTACGAGCAGTACTTC.

The chain carries TRBV5-1 and TRBJ2-7; no clear D gene. Trimming left V 4 bases short and J 1 base short, with 3 bases between. The CDR3 sequence is 11 residues long. CDR1 SGHRS and CDR2 YFSETQ come from the germline V gene. CDR3 coding DNA: TGCGCCAGCAGCCCTTCCTACGAGCAGTACTTC. This translates into CASSPSYEQYF.

The chain uses TRBV12-5 and TRBJ1-1; 7 nucleotides line up with TRBD1. CDR1 and CDR2 from the germline V gene are LGHNT and FRNRAP. V lost 1 base and J lost 1; bases outside the gene matches: 6. The CDR3 is 16 amino acids. CDR3 sequence: CASGLDPQGTNTEAFF. As DNA, the CDR3 is TGTGCTAGTGGTTTGGACCCACAGGGGACGAACACTGAAGCTTTCTTT. The whole variable domain, filled in from reference TRBV12-5 and TRBJ1-1, reads DARVTQTPRHKVTEMGQEVTMRCQPILGHNTVFWYRQTMMQGLELLAYFRNRAPLDDSGMPKDRFSAEMPDATLATLKIQPSEPRDSAVYFCASGLDPQGTNTEAFFGQGTRLTVV.

The chain uses TRBV6-6 and TRBJ2-1, with 8 bases matching TRBD1. CDR1 is MNHNY, CDR2 SVGAGI, per germline (reference sequence). Germline trimming cut 4 bases from V and 4 bases from J; bases unmatched to any gene: 0. The length of the CDR3 is 13 residues. CDR3 sequence (DNA): TGTGCCAGCAGTTGGGACAGGTACAATGAGCAGTTCTTC. This translates into CASSWDRYNEQFF.

The rearrangement uses TRBV29-1 and TRBJ1-5; D is perhaps TRBD1 (5 bases). The CDR3 totals 13 residues. Trimming took off 4 bases at V and 4 bases at J, with 11 bases between the two ends. CDR1 is SQVTM, CDR2 ANQGSEA, per germline. CDR3 DNA: TGCAGCGTTGGGGCAGGGAGGAATCAGCCCCAGCATTTT. Its protein is CSVGAGRNQPQHF.

This rearrangement joins TRBV7-2 to TRBJ1-2; 8 bases map to TRBD1. V gave up 5 bases and J gave up 0 bases; unmatched junction bases: 5. The CDR3 length is 15 residues. The germline CDR1 and CDR2 sequences are SGHTA and FQGNSA. The CDR3 DNA reads as TGTGCCAGCAGCCGACAGGGGCCAGCTAACTATGGCTACACCTTC. This gives the protein CASSRQGPANYGYTF. The whole variable domain, filled in from reference TRBV7-2 and TRBJ1-2, reads GAGVSQSPSNKVTEKGKDVELRCDPISGHTALYWYRQSLGQGLEFLIYFQGNSAPDKSGLPSDRFSAERTGGSVSTLTIQRTQQEDSAVYLCASSRQGPANYGYTFGSGTRLTVV.

The rearrangement joins TRBV10-3 to TRBJ2-3; 9 nucleotides match TRBD2. Germline-derived CDR1 and CDR2 are ENHRY and SYGVKD. V shed 2 bases, J shed 3 bases, and the junction held 9 bases outside the gene matches. CDR3 length: 17 residues. Here the CDR3 reads CAISEALGAGGTDTQYF. In nucleotides, the CDR3 is TGTGCCATCAGTGAGGCGTTGGGAGCGGGGGGTACAGATACGCAGTATTTT.